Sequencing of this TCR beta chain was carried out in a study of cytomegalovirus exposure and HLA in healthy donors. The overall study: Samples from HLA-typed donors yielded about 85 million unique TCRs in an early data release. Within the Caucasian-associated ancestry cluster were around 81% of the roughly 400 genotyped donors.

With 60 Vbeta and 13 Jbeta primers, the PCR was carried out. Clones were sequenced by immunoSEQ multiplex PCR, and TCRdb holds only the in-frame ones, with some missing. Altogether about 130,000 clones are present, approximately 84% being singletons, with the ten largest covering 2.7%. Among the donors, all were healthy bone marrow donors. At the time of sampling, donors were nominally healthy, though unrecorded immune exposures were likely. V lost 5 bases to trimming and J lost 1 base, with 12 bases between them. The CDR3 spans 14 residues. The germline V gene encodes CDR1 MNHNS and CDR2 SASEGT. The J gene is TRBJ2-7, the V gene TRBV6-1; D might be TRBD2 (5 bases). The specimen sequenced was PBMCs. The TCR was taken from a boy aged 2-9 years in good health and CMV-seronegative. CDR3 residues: CASSRDRGSYEQYF. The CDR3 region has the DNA TGTGCCAGCAGTCGAGACCGAGGGTCCTACGAGCAGTACTTC.